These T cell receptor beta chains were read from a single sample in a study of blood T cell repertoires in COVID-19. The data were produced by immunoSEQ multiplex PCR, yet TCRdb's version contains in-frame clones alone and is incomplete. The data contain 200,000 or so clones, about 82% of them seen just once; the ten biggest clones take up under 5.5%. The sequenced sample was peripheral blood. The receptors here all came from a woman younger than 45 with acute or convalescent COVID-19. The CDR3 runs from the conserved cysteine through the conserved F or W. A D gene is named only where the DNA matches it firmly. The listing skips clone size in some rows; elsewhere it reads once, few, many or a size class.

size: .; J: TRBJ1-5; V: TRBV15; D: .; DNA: TGTGCCACCAGCAGAGAGCCCTCTGGGCCTGGGCCCCAGCATTTT; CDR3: CATSREPSGPGPQHF
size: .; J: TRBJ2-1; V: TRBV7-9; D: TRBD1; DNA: TGTGCCAGCAGCCCCGGACAGGGTTTCTCCTACAATGAGCAGTTCTTC; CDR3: CASSPGQGFSYNEQFF
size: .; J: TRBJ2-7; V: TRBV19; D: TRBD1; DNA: TGTGCCAGCGCATTTTCCGGGACAGGGGGCAGCTACGAGCAGTACTTC; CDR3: CASAFSGTGGSYEQYF
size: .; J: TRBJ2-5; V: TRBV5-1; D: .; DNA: TGCGCCAGCAGCCACGAAGACAGAAACCAAGAGACCCAGTACTTC; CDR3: CASSHEDRNQETQYF
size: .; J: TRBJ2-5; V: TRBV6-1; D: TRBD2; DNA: TGTGCCAGCAGTGAATACGGAGCGGAGCGGGGATACCAAGAGACCCAGTACTTC; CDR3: CASSEYGAERGYQETQYF
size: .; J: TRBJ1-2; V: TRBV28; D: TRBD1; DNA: TGTGCCAGCAGCCCCCCCCCGACAGGGGAGGGCTACACCTTC; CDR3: CASSPPPTGEGYTF
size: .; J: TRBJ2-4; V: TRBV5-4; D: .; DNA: TGTGCCGGAAGTGAGGTAGCCAAAAACATTCAGTACTTC; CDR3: CAGSEVAKNIQYF
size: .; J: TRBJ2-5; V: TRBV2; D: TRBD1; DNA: TGTGCCAGCAGCCCGGGACAGGGGCCCGAGACCCAGTACTTC; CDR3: CASSPGQGPETQYF
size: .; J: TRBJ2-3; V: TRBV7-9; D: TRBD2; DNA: TGTGCCACCGAACGGGGGGGAAGCACAGATACGCAGTATTTT; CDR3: CATERGGSTDTQYF
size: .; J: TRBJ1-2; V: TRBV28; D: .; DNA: TGTGCCAGCACGAGTTTGTCCAGGGCCCAGGGTGGCTATGGCTACACCTTC; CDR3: CASTSLSRAQGGYGYTF
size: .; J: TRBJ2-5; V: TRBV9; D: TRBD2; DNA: TGTGCCAGCAGCGAGCGGGGGCAGCAAGGGACCCAGTACTTC; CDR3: CASSERGQQGTQYF
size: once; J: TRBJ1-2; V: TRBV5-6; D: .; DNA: TGTGCCAGCAGCTTATGGTACGGGAGCTATGGCTACACCTTC; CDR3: CASSLWYGSYGYTF
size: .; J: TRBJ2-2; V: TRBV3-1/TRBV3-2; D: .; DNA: TGTGCCAGCAGCCAATCGTCCGGGGAGCTGTTTTTT; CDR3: CASSQSSGELFF
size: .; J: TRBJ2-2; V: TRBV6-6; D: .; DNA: TGTGCCAGCAGTTACGGGGCCGCGAACACCGGGGAGCTGTTTTTT; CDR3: CASSYGAANTGELFF
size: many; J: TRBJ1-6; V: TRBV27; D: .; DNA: TGTGCCAGCAGTTTATTAGGGGCAGGCCTAGACTCACCCCTCCACTTT; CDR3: CASSLLGAGLDSPLHF
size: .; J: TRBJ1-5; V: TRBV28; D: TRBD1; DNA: TGTGCCAGCAGCGCAACAGGGGGCGGCAATCAGCCCCAGCATTTT; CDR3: CASSATGGGNQPQHF
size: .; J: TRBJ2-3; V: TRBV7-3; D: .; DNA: TGTGCCAGCAGCTCTAACAGGGACACGCAGTATTTT; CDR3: CASSSNRDTQYF
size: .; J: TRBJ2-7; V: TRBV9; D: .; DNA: TGTGCCAGCAGCCCAGGGGAACGGAGCTCCTACGAGCAGTACTTC; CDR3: CASSPGERSSYEQYF
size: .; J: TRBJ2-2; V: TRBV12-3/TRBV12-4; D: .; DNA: TGTGCCAGCGGCCTAGCGAACACCGGGGAGCTGTTTTTT; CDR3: CASGLANTGELFF
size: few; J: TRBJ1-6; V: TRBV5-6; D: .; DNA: TGTGCCAGCAGCTTGGGGGGGCGTAATTCACCCCTCCACTTT; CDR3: CASSLGGRNSPLHF
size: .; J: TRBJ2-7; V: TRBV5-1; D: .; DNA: TGCGCCAGCAGCTTGAGGCCCGGGACATCCACCTACGAGCAGTACTTC; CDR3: CASSLRPGTSTYEQYF
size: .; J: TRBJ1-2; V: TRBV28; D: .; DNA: TGTGCCACCCGGAGGGGAAGCTATGGCTACACCTTC; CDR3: CATRRGSYGYTF
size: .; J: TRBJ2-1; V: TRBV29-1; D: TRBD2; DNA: TGCAGCGTTGTGCGGGGGTTGATAAATGAGCAGTTCTTC; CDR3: CSVVRGLINEQFF
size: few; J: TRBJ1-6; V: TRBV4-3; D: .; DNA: TGCGCCAGCAGCCAAGTGCTGGGGGGGAATTCACCCCTCCACTTT; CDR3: CASSQVLGGNSPLHF
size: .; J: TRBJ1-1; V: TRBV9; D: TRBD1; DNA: TGTGCCAGCAGCGTAGGACCCGGACAGGGCGGAGCTTTCTTT; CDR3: CASSVGPGQGGAFF
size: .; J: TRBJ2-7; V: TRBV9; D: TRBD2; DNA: TGTGCCAGCAGCGTAGCTAGCGGGGGGTCCTACGAGCAGTACTTC; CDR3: CASSVASGGSYEQYF
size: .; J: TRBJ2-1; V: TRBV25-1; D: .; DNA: TGTGCCAGCAGTGTCCTCTTGGGCAGTTACAATGAGCAGTTCTTC; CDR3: CASSVLLGSYNEQFF
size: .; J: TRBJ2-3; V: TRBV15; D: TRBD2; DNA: TGTGCCACCAGCAGAGAACTAGCGGGAGTCACAGATACGCAGTATTTT; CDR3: CATSRELAGVTDTQYF
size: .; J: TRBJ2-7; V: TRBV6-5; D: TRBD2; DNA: TGTGCCAGCAGCCGCGACTGGGCGGGGGACTACGAGCAGTACTTC; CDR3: CASSRDWAGDYEQYF
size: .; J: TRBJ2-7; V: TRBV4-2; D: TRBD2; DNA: TGTGCCAGCAGCCAACTGGGCAGCGGGGTAGGCGAGCAGTACTTC; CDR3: CASSQLGSGVGEQYF
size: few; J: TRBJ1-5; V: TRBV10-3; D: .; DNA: TGTGCCATCACCACAGGGATGAGCAATCAGCCCCAGCATTTT; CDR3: CAITTGMSNQPQHF
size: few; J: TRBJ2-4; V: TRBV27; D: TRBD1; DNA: TGTGCCAGCGGGTACAATCAGGGGGCGTACAAAAACATTCAGTACTTC; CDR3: CASGYNQGAYKNIQYF
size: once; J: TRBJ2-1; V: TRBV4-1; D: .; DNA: TGCGCCAGCAGCCAAGCCAAAAACTCAGGCTACAATGAGCAGTTCTTC; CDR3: CASSQAKNSGYNEQFF
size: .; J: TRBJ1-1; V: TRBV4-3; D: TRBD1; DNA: TGCGCCAGCAGCCAACGAGGGGGCTCGAACACTGAAGCTTTCTTT; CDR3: CASSQRGGSNTEAFF
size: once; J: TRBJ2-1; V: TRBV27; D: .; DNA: TGTGCCAGCAGTTTAGGGGCGGAGCAGTTCTTC; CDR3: CASSLGAEQFF
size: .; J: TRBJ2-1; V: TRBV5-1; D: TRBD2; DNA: TGCGCCAGCAGCTCAGACCAAACTAGCGGGGGCCTGAGGAGCTCCTACAATGAGCAGTTCTTC; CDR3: CASSSDQTSGGLRSSYNEQFF
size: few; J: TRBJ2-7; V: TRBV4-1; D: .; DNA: TGCGCCAGCAGCCAAGGACAAGCTACCTACGAGCAGTACTTC; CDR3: CASSQGQATYEQYF
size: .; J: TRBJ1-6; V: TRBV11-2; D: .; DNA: TGTGCCAGCAGCCTCGGCGGGAATTCACCCCTCCACTTT; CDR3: CASSLGGNSPLHF
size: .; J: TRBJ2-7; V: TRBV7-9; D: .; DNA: TGTGCCAGCAGCTTCTTATGGGCCGCCAAAAGGAACGAGCAGTACTTC; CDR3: CASSFLWAAKRNEQYF
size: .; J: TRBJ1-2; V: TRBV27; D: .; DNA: TGTGCCAGCAGCCCCCTTCTCGGGAACCCCTTTGCTAACTATGGCTACACCTTC; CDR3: CASSPLLGNPFANYGYTF
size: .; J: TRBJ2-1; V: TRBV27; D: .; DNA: TGTGCCAGCATAGGACACTTCTACAATGAGCAGTTCTTC; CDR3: CASIGHFYNEQFF